The clone carrying this TCR beta chain was detected ten times or more. Its antigen is unknown. This sample stems from a study of PD-1 blockade in classical Hodgkin lymphoma. Study-wide results and limits: Newly diagnosed patients had baseline TCR diversity that was reportedly lower than that of healthy donors.

Some clones are missing from TCRdb's copy, which holds only in-frame ones; the method was immunoSEQ multiplex PCR. The sample holds 45,000 or so clones, 73% seen once. Each of the patients experienced relapse following autologous stem cell transplantation, and their brentuximab vedotin exposure differed. The CDR3 contains 15 residues. Trimming removed 0 bases from V and 4 bases from J, with 10 bases in between. The germline CDR1 and CDR2 sequences are SGHRS and YFSETQ. This sequence was found in a human donor with classical Hodgkin lymphoma. The specimen was peripheral blood mononuclear cells (PBMCs), collected at baseline. The chain carries TRBV5-1 and TRBJ2-2, with D hard to call. The CDR3 DNA follows: TGCGCCAGCAGCTTGGGATGGGGTTCCACCGGGGAGCTGTTTTTT. Protein sequence: CASSLGWGSTGELFF.